This TCR beta chain was retrieved from a study of blood T cell repertoires in COVID-19. Study-level background: The origin of the acute and convalescent COVID-19 samples was the United States, Italy and Spain.

V was cut by 0 bases and J by 0 bases, with 14 bases left in between. Germline values: CDR1 LGHNA, CDR2 YSLEER. This CDR3 comprises 18 residues. In the original workflow: Amplification of reference gene primers was used by the study to estimate nucleated cell counts. Repertoires were generated with immunoSEQ multiplex PCR, while TCRdb's copy carries only in-frame clones and drops some. V and J calls and clone size are copied from that table; D and trimming were computed from the DNA. The sample lists around 310,000 clones; around 90% were seen once. The rearrangement uses TRBV4-3 and TRBJ1-4, with D unresolved. Sequenced: peripheral blood. This TCR came from a woman aged 25 to 45 with COVID-19, enrolled during active disease. The CDR3 sequence: CASSQEVGGQTTNEKLFF. The CDR3 DNA reads TGCGCCAGCAGCCAAGAAGTTGGAGGGCAGACAACTAATGAAAAACTGTTTTTT.